This T cell receptor beta chain was identified in a study of blood T cell repertoires in COVID-19. Looked up from germline, CDR1 is SGHNT and CDR2 is YYREEE (reference sequence). There are 15 residues in the CDR3. The junction had 7 bases not matched to a gene; V was cut back by 4 bases and J by 1 base. Here immunoSEQ multiplex PCR was the method, and the copy in TCRdb shows in-frame clones only, minus some. The sample yields about 340,000 clones, around 91% seen once. This chain links TRBV5-4 with TRBJ2-5, with 7 bases identical to TRBD1. Sequenced material: peripheral blood. The origin of this receptor is a woman aged 18-29 years who had recovered from COVID-19. DNA for the CDR3: TGTGCCAGCAGCACAGGGGCCCAGACCCAAGAGACCCAGTACTTC. Its translation is CASSTGAQTQETQYF.